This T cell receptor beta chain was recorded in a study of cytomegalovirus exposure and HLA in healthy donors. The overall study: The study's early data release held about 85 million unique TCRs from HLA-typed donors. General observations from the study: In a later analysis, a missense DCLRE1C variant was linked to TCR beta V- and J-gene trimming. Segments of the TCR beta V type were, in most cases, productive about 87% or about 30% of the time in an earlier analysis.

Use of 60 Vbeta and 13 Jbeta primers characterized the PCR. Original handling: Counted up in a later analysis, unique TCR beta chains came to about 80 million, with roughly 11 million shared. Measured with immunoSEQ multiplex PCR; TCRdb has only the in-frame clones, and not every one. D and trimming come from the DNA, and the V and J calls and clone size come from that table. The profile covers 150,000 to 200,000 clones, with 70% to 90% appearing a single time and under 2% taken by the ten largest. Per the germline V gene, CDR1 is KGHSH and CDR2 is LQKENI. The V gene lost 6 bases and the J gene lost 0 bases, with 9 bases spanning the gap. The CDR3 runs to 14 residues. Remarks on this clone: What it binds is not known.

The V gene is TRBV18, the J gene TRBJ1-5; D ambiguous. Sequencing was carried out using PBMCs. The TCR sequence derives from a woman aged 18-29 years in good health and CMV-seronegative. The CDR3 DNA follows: TGTGCCAGCTCGGCAGTCGATAGCAATCAGCCCCAGCATTTT. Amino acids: CASSAVDSNQPQHF.